One and the same sample provided the 10 T cell receptor beta chains below, sequenced in a study of T cell responses to AZD1222 COVID-19 vaccine. Profiling relied on immunoSEQ multiplex PCR, and the TCRdb table lists in-frame clones only, not all of them. The data show 90,000 to 100,000 clones, with about nine tenths seen just once and approximately 15% held by the top ten. This specimen consisted of peripheral blood, obtained 28 days after the second AZD1222 dose. These receptors all stem from an adult who received the AZD1222 COVID-19 vaccine.

The chain employs TRBV4-2 and TRBJ2-3; no clear D. CDR3 length: 16 residues. Germline V CDR1 and CDR2: LGHNA, YNFKEQ. The germline V and J ends were trimmed by 0 bases and 6 bases, with 16 bases remaining between them. The CDR3, as DNA: TGTGCCAGCAGCCAAGAGGCCTATCCCCGTGTTGATACGCAGTATTTT. Protein sequence: CASSQEAYPRVDTQYF.

The chain recombines TRBV7-9 with TRBJ2-3; maybe TRBD2 (6 bases). CDR1 is SEHNR, CDR2 FQNEAQ, per germline (reference sequence). Trimming pared 3 bases from V and 5 bases from J, leaving 9 bases between. This CDR3 region has 13 residues. The CDR3 here is CASSFSAGDTQYF. CDR3 sequence (DNA): TGTGCCAGCAGCTTTTCAGCGGGAGATACGCAGTATTTT. Together with reference TRBV7-9 and TRBJ2-3, the CDR3 gives the full variable domain: DTGVSQNPRHKITKRGQNVTFRCDPISEHNRLYWYRQTLGQGPEFLTYFQNEAQLEKSRLLSDRFSAERPKGSFSTLEIQRTEQGDSAMYLCASSFSAGDTQYFGPGTRLTVL.

CDR3 bases: TGTGCCTGGAGTAAGGCGGGAGGCTACCCCGGCACAGATACGCAGTATTTT. It is translated as CAWSKAGGYPGTDTQYF. V gene TRBV30 combines with J gene TRBJ2-3; the match to TRBD2 covers 8 bases. Looked up from germline, CDR1 is GTSNPN and CDR2 is SVGIG (reference sequence). Trimming at V came to 2 bases and at J to 1 base, leaving 11 bases not matched to a gene. The CDR3 contains 17 residues.

The CDR3, as DNA: TGTGCCAGCAGCCTCCGGACTAGCCAGGGGGAGACCCAGTACTTC. Its protein product is CASSLRTSQGETQYF. The V and J genes are TRBV11-2 and TRBJ2-5, with 8 bases lining up with TRBD2. The length of the CDR3 is 15 residues. V shed 5 bases and J 5 bases; nucleotides not matched to a gene: 10. Germline assignment: CDR1 SGHAT and CDR2 FQNNGV.

This sequence joins TRBV10-3 and TRBJ2-7; 7 nucleotides line up with TRBD1. Trimming at V came to 4 bases and at J to 2 bases, leaving 5 bases not matched to a gene. CDR1 ENHRY and CDR2 SYGVKD come from the germline V gene. This CDR3 contains 14 residues. The CDR3 nucleotides are TGTGCCATCAGTGCATCAGGGGGAACCTACGAGCAGTACTTC. This sequence encodes CAISASGGTYEQYF.

J is TRBJ1-1 and V is TRBV6-5; no clear D gene. The CDR3 contains 14 residues. Germline CDR1 reads MNHEY; CDR2 reads SVGAGI. Deletions cut 0 bases from V and 3 bases from J, with 8 bases between. CDR3: CASSYSLIHTEAFF. The CDR3 DNA follows: TGTGCCAGCAGTTACTCCCTGATACACACTGAAGCTTTCTTT.

The J gene is TRBJ1-2, the V gene TRBV4-2, with D possibly matching TRBD1 (5 bases). This CDR3 spans 14 amino acids. Trimming removed 6 bases from V and 6 bases from J, with 17 bases in between. Germline CDR1 and CDR2: LGHNA and YNFKEQ. The CDR3 bases are TGTGCCAGCAGAGATATGGGGGAATCCGATGGCTACACCTTC. Translating gives CASRDMGESDGYTF.

The chain joins TRBV3-1 (or the pseudogene TRBV3-2) to TRBJ2-7, with TRBD2 matching over 8 bases. With V trimmed by 1 base and J by 4 bases, 6 bases remained unmatched. This CDR3 contains 15 residues. Germline values: CDR1 LGHDT, CDR2 YNNKEL (reference sequence). CDR3: CASSQAPSGSYEQYF. The CDR3 bases are TGTGCCAGCAGCCAAGCTCCGAGCGGGAGTTACGAGCAGTACTTC.

There are a few counts of this clone. V usage is TRBV10-3 and J usage is TRBJ2-7, with D maybe TRBD1 (6 bases). Germline V gene data show CDR1 as ENHRY and CDR2 as SYGVKD. The CDR3 runs to 13 residues. The V end lost 10 bases, the J end lost 5 bases, and 18 bases lay between the germline ends. CDR3 DNA sequence: TGTGCCACCCAGGGGTACTCTACGAACGAGCAGTACTTC. Translating gives CATQGYSTNEQYF.

The CDR3 spells CASSLFRLAGFTDTQYF. Here the CDR3 DNA reads TGTGCCAGCAGTTTATTCCGACTAGCGGGGTTCACAGATACGCAGTATTTT. J is TRBJ2-3 and V is TRBV28; 11 bases map to TRBD2. This CDR3 region has 17 residues. The trim removed 1 base at V and 2 bases at J, leaving 5 bases unmatched. CDR1 and CDR2 (germline): MDHEN, SYDVKM.